This T cell receptor (beta chain) comes out of a study of T cell responses to AZD1222 COVID-19 vaccine. V dropped 2 bases and J dropped 5 bases, with 17 bases sitting between them. Germline V gene data show CDR1 as LNHDA and CDR2 as SQIVND (reference sequence). The CDR3 has 16 residues. Here immunoSEQ multiplex PCR was the method, and the copy in TCRdb shows in-frame clones only, minus some. The sample comprises approximately 120,000 clones, approximately 93% of which are singletons, and about 3% rests with the top ten. This specimen consisted of peripheral blood, obtained on day 0 of AZD1222 vaccination. The chain links TRBV19 to TRBJ2-3; unclear D gene. The origin of this receptor is an adult in good health. The CDR3 protein is CASSIQPGLGLDTQYF. The CDR3 DNA is TGTGCCAGTAGTATACAGCCCGGTCTGGGTTTAGATACGCAGTATTTT.